The text below deals with one T cell receptor beta chain. Its antigen is not known. These data originate in a study of shared clonotypes between healthy human individuals. Findings of the study overall: Larger richness was generally estimated for naive than memory subsets.

The CDR3 runs 15 residues. CDR1 is SGHTA, CDR2 FQGNSA, per germline. The V and J ends lost 5 bases and 5 bases, in that order; junction bases with no gene match: 10. Profiled with immunoSEQ multiplex PCR; TCRdb holds only in-frame clones, not every one. In the table there are some 2,000,000 clones, nearly 97% of which are singletons. V gene TRBV7-2 combines with J gene TRBJ2-7, with 9 bases that match TRBD2. The sample taken for sequencing was naive CD4+ T cells sorted from blood. Subset given: CD45RA+ positively selected. This clonotype originated in a man between 18 and 35 years old in good health. In DNA form, the CDR3 reads TGTGCCAGCAGCCCAACTAGCGGGTGGAGTCACGAGCAGTACTTC. This sequence encodes CASSPTSGWSHEQYF. Full variable domain (missing parts from reference TRBV7-2 and TRBJ2-7): GAGVSQSPSNKVTEKGKDVELRCDPISGHTALYWYRQSLGQGLEFLIYFQGNSAPDKSGLPSDRFSAERTGGSVSTLTIQRTQQEDSAVYLCASSPTSGWSHEQYFGPGTRLTVT.